The clone carrying this T cell receptor beta chain occurred a few times. Its antigen is unknown. This sample stems from a study of early T cells in non-severe SARS-CoV-2 infection. Study results and caveats: The matching step, a VDJdb search, favored anti-spike CD8 responses and missed private and CD4 specificities.

TCRdb re-derived calls from the 5' RACE reads in MiXCR, one entry per CDR3 protein. The repertoire consists of approximately 40,000 distinct CDR3 sequences, with approximately 10% occurring once and the leading ten covering around a tenth. The CDR3 totals 14 residues. Trimming cost V 6 bases and J 6 bases; bases outside gene matches: 10. Germline lookup yields CDR1 SQVTM and CDR2 ANQGSEA. The sequenced material came from whole blood. The TCR was taken from an adult who was a healthcare worker with PCR-confirmed SARS-CoV-2 infection or an uninfected control (not recorded which). This chain connects TRBV29-1 to TRBJ2-3; 9 bases are shared with TRBD1. CDR3: CSVRPGTGRDTQYF. The DNA of the CDR3 is TGCAGCGTCCGCCCCGGGACAGGGAGGGATACGCAGTATTTT.